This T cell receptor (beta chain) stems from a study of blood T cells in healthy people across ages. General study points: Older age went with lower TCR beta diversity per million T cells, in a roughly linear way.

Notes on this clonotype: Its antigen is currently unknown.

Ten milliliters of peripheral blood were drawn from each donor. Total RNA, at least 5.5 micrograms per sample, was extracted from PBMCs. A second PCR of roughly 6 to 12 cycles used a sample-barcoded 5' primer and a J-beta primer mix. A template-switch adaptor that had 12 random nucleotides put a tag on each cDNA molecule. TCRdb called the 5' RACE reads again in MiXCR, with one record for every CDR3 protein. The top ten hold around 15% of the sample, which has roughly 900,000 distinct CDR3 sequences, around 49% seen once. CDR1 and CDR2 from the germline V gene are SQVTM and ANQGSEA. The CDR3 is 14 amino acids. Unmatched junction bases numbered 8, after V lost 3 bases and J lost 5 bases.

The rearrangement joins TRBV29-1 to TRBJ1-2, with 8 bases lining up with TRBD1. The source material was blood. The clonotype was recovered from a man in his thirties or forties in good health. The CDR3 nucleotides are TGCAGCGTTGACCCCGGGACAGGCGGGTATGGCTACACCTTC. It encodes CSVDPGTGGYGYTF.